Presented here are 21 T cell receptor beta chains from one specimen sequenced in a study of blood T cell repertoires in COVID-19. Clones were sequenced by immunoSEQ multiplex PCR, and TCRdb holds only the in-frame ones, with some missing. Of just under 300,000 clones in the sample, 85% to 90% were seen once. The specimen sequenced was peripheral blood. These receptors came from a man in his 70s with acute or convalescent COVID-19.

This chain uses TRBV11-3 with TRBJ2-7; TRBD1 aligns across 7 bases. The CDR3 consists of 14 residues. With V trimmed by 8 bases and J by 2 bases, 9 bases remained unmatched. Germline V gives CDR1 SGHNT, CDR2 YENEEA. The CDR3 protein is CASSINQGAYEQYF. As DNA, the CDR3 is TGTGCCAGCTCTATCAACCAGGGGGCCTACGAGCAGTACTTC.

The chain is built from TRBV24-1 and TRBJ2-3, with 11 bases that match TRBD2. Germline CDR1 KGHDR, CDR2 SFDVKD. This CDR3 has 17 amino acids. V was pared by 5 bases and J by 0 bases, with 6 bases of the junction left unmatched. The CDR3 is CATSGLAGGPSTDTQYF. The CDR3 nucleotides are TGTGCCACCAGTGGCCTAGCGGGGGGCCCTAGCACAGATACGCAGTATTTT.

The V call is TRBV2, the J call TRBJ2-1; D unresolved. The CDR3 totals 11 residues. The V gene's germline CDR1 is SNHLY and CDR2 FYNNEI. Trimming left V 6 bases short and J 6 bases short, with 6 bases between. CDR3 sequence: CASRYSNEQFF. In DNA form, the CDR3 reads TGTGCCAGCAGATACAGCAATGAGCAGTTCTTC.

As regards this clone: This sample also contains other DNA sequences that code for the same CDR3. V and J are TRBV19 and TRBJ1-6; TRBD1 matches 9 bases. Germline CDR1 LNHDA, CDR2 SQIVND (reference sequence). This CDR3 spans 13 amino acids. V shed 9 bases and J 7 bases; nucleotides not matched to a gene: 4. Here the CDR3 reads CASRDRVNSPLHF. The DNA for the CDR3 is TGTGCCAGCCGGGACAGGGTAAATTCACCCCTCCACTTT.

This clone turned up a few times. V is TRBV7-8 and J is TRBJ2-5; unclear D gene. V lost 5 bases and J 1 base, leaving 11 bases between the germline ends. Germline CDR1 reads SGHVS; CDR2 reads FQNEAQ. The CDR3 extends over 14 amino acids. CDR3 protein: CASSPRRSQETQYF. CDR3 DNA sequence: TGTGCCAGCAGCCCGAGAAGATCCCAAGAGACCCAGTACTTC.

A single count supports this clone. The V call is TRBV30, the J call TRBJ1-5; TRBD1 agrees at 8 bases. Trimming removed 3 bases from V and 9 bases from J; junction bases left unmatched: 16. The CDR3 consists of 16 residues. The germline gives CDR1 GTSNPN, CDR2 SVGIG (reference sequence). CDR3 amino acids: CAWSSPGQGAGRPQHF. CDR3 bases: TGTGCCTGGAGCTCGCCCGGACAGGGAGCCGGGCGGCCCCAGCATTTT.

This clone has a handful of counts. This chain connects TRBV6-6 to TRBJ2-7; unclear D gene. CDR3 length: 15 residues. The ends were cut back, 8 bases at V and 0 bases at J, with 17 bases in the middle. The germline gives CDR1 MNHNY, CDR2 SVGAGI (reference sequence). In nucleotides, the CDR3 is TGTGCCAGCGGATCCACAGCCGAGAGCTCCTACGAGCAGTACTTC. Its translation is CASGSTAESSYEQYF.

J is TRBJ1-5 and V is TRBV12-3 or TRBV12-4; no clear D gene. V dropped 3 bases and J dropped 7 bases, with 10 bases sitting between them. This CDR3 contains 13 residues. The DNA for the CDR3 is TGTGCCAGCAGTTTTGGGGAGGAACAGCCCCAGCATTTT. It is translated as CASSFGEEQPQHF.

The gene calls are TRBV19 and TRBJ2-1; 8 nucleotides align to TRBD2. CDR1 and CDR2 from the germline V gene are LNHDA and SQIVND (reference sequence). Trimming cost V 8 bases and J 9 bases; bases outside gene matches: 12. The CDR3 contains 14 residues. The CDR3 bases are TGTGCCAGTTCAGGAACGGGGGGGTTCCGTGAGCAGTTCTTC. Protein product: CASSGTGGFREQFF.

CDR3 region: CASSHDNSPYEQYF. In nucleotides, the CDR3 is TGTGCCAGCAGCCATGATAACTCTCCCTACGAGCAGTACTTC. The chain employs TRBV4-2 and TRBJ2-7; D is unclear. The CDR3 runs 14 residues. Trimming removed 3 bases from V and 2 bases from J, with 11 bases in between. Germline CDR1 reads LGHNA; CDR2 reads YNFKEQ.

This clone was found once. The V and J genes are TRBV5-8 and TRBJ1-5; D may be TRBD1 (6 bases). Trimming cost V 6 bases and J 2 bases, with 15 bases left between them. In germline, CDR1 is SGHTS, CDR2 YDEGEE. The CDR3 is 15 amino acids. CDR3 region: CASNRGSGGNQPQHF. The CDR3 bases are TGTGCCAGCAACCGCGGGTCAGGGGGCAATCAGCCCCAGCATTTT.

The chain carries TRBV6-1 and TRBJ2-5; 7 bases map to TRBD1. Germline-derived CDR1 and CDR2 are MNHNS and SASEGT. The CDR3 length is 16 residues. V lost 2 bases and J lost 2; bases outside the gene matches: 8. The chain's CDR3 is CASSEWGQPNQETQYF. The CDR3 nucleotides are TGTGCCAGCAGTGAATGGGGACAGCCAAATCAAGAGACCCAGTACTTC.

CDR3 bases: TGTGCCAGCGGACTTCGACAGGGGTTAGCTTTCTTT. Amino acids: CASGLRQGLAFF. This sequence joins TRBV6-6 and TRBJ1-1; 8 positions agree with TRBD1. The CDR3 has 12 residues. Germline V gene lookup returns CDR1 MNHNY and CDR2 SVGAGI (reference sequence). The V segment lost 8 bases and the J segment 10 bases; nucleotides outside the gene matches: 9.

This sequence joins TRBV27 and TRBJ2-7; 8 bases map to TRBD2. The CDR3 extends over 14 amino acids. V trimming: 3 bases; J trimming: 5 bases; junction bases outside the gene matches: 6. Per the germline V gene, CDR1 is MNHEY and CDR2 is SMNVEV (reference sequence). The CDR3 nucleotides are TGTGCCAGCAGTTTCCGACGGGGGGGCGACGAGCAGTACTTC. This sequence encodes CASSFRRGGDEQYF.

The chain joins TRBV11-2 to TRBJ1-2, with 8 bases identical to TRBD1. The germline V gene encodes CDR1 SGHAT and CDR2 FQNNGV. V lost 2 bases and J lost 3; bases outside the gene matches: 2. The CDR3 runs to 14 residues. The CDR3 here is CASSLTGGDYGYTF. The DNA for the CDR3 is TGTGCCAGCAGCTTAACAGGGGGTGACTATGGCTACACCTTC.

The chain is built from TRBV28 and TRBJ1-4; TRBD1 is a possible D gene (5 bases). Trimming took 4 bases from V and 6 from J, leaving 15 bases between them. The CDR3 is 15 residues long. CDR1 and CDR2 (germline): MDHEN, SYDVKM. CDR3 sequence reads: CASSSPGGEDEKLFF. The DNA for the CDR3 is TGTGCCAGCAGTTCCCCCGGGGGAGAGGATGAAAAACTGTTTTTT.

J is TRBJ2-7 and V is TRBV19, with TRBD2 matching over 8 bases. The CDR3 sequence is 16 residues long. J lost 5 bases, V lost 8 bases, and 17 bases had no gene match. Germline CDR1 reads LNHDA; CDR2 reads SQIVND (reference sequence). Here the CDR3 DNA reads TGTGCCAGTGCTAGACAAGCGGGAGTGTTCAGGGACGAGCAGTACTTC. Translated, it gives CASARQAGVFRDEQYF.

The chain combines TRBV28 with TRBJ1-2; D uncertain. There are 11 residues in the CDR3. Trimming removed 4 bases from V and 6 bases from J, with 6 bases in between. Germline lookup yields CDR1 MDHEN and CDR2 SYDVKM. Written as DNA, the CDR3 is TGTGCCAGCAGTTCGCGAGATGGCTACACCTTC. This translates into CASSSRDGYTF.

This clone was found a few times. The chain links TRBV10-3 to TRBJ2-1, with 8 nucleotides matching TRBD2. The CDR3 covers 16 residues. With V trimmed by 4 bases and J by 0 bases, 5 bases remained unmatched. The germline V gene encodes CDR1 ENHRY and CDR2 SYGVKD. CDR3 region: CAISGTGGGSYNEQFF. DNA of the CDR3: TGTGCCATCAGTGGTACGGGAGGGGGCTCCTACAATGAGCAGTTCTTC.

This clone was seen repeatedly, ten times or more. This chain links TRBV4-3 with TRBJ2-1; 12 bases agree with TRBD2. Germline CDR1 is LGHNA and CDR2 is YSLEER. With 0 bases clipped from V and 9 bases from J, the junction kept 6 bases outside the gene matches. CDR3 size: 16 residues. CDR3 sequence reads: CASSQERTSGMGEQFF. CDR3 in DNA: TGCGCCAGCAGCCAAGAACGGACTAGCGGGATGGGTGAGCAGTTCTTC.

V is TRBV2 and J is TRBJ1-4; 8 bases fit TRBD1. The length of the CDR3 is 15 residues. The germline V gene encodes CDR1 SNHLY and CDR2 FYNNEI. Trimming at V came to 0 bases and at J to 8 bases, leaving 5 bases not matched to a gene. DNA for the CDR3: TGTGCCAGCAGTGAAGCCCAGGGGGCAGGAGAAAAACTGTTTTTT. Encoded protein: CASSEAQGAGEKLFF.